This TCR beta chain comes out of a study of cytomegalovirus exposure and HLA in healthy donors. General study points: 150 or so TCR beta chains were listed as cytomegalovirus-associated.

Clones were sequenced by immunoSEQ multiplex PCR, and TCRdb holds only the in-frame ones, with some missing. The sample includes roughly 130,000 clones, 88% of them seen just once. Of note for this clone: Its antigen is unidentified.

The V end lost 3 bases, the J end lost 4 bases, and 18 bases lay between the germline ends. CDR3 length equals 16 residues. Germline CDR1 and CDR2: SEHNR and FQNEAQ (reference sequence). The receptor was derived from a man aged 25-40 years in good health and CMV-seronegative. Sample: PBMCs. The genes are TRBV7-9 and TRBJ1-1; TRBD1 might be the D (5 bases). CDR3 nucleotide sequence: TGTGCCAGCAGCTTGTTCACCGGAGCCGGGGGCACTGAAGCTTTCTTT. Amino acid sequence: CASSLFTGAGGTEAFF. The full variable domain, rest sourced from reference TRBV7-9 and TRBJ1-1, is DTGVSQNPRHKITKRGQNVTFRCDPISEHNRLYWYRQTLGQGPEFLTYFQNEAQLEKSRLLSDRFSAERPKGSFSTLEIQRTEQGDSAMYLCASSLFTGAGGTEAFFGQGTRLTVV.